In this sample, the clone carrying this T cell receptor (beta chain) turned up once. The antigen remains undetermined. Trimming cost V 4 bases and J 0 bases, with 19 bases left between them. CDR1 is SGHRS, CDR2 YFSETQ, per germline. The CDR3 runs 17 residues. These data belong to a study of cytomegalovirus exposure and HLA in healthy donors. Findings of the study overall: Most observed TCR sequences were rare, whereas some public TCRs were detected in many donors.

Primers for the PCR totalled 60 Vbeta and 13 Jbeta. Only in-frame clones appear in the TCRdb table, and some are missing; sequencing was by immunoSEQ multiplex PCR. The data show about 55,000 clones, with around three fifths seen just once and about 11% held by the top ten. This rearrangement joins TRBV5-1 to TRBJ1-2; D possibly corresponds to TRBD1 (5 bases). This receptor was taken from a human donor in good health. Sequenced: PBMCs. The CDR3 DNA sequence: TGCGCCAGCAGCCCTAACGGGCAGGGATCTCCTAACTATGGCTACACCTTC. Amino acid sequence: CASSPNGQGSPNYGYTF.